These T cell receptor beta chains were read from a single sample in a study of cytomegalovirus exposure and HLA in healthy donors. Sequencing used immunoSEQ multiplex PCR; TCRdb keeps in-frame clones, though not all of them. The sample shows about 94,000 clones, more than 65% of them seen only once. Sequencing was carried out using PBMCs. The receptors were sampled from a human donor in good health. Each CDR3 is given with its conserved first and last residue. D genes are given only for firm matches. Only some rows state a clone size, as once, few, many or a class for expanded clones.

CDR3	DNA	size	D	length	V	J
CASSQETGVGTQYF	TGTGCCAGCAGCCAAGAAACCGGGGTGGGGACCCAGTACTTC	NA	NA	14	TRBV4-2	TRBJ2-5
CASSPSLAGLETQYF	TGTGCCAGCAGCCCCTCACTAGCGGGGTTAGAGACCCAGTACTTC	NA	TRBD2	15	TRBV5-6	TRBJ2-5
CASSSTGTGEGYTF	TGTGCCAGCAGCTCGACCGGGACAGGGGAAGGCTACACCTTC	NA	TRBD1	14	TRBV7-9	TRBJ1-2
CAWSRQGGSYEQYF	TGTGCCTGGTCACGACAGGGGGGCTCCTACGAGCAGTACTTC	NA	TRBD1	14	TRBV30	TRBJ2-7
CASSLGTGLGYTF	TGTGCCAGCAGCTTAGGTACAGGGCTTGGCTACACCTTC	NA	NA	13	TRBV7-3	TRBJ1-2
CASSNDTVGVRVEGTEAFF	TGTGCCAGCAGCAATGATACCGTTGGGGTAAGGGTCGAGGGCACTGAAGCTTTCTTT	NA	NA	19	TRBV21-1	TRBJ1-1
CASRGDISGANVLTF	TGCGCCAGCAGAGGGGACATCTCTGGGGCCAACGTCCTGACTTTC	NA	NA	15	TRBV5-1	TRBJ2-6
CASSSDGGRALETQYF	TGCGCCAGCAGCTCCGATGGCGGGAGGGCTCTAGAGACCCAGTACTTC	NA	TRBD2	16	TRBV5-1	TRBJ2-5
CAISATIDRGDNYGYTF	TGTGCCATCAGTGCAACGATCGACAGGGGTGATAACTATGGCTACACCTTC	NA	TRBD1	17	TRBV10-3	TRBJ1-2
CASSGAHSLSYEQYF	TGCGCCAGCAGCGGCGCCCACAGTCTCTCCTACGAGCAGTACTTC	NA	NA	15	TRBV4-3	TRBJ2-7
CASSVGGTLMNTEAFF	TGTGCCAGCAGCGTAGGGGGCACCCTCATGAACACTGAAGCTTTCTTT	NA	NA	16	TRBV9	TRBJ1-1
CASSVTDRGYEQYF	TGTGCCAGCAGCGTTACTGACAGGGGCTACGAGCAGTACTTC	NA	TRBD1	14	TRBV9	TRBJ2-7
CASSSQGIGEQYF	TGTGCCAGCAGTTCACAGGGAATCGGTGAGCAGTACTTC	NA	NA	13	TRBV2	TRBJ2-7
CASSVTQLAGGPDEQYF	TGTGCCAGCAGCGTAACCCAACTAGCGGGGGGGCCGGACGAGCAGTACTTC	NA	TRBD2	17	TRBV9	TRBJ2-7
CASSYEAFGEQYF	TGTGCCAGCAGTTACGAGGCCTTTGGCGAGCAGTACTTC	NA	NA	13	TRBV6-6	TRBJ2-7
CAWSVQGGQETQYF	TGTGCCTGGAGTGTACAGGGGGGCCAAGAGACCCAGTACTTC	NA	TRBD1	14	TRBV30	TRBJ2-5
CASSLLAGGPNNEQFF	TGCGCCAGCAGCTTGCTAGCGGGAGGGCCCAACAATGAGCAGTTCTTC	NA	TRBD2	16	TRBV5-1	TRBJ2-1
CASSIQQGAAGELFF	TGTGCCAGTAGTATTCAGCAGGGGGCGGCCGGGGAGCTGTTTTTT	NA	TRBD1	15	TRBV19	TRBJ2-2
CASSESYPTYEQYF	TGCGCCAGCAGTGAGAGCTACCCCACCTACGAGCAGTACTTC	NA	NA	14	TRBV10-1	TRBJ2-7
CASSYSPGLETQYF	TGTGCCAGCAGTTACTCCCCAGGGTTGGAGACCCAGTACTTC	NA	NA	14	TRBV6-5	TRBJ2-5
CASSRTGTGGSNYGYTF	TGTGCCAGCAGCCGTACCGGGACAGGGGGTTCTAACTATGGCTACACCTTC	NA	TRBD1	17	TRBV5-6	TRBJ1-2
CASSPDRSYEQYF	TGTGCCAGCTCACCTGACAGGTCCTACGAGCAGTACTTC	NA	NA	13	TRBV18	TRBJ2-7
CASSPPDRFYEQYF	TGTGCCAGCAGTCCCCCGGACAGATTCTACGAGCAGTACTTC	NA	NA	14	TRBV28	TRBJ2-7
CASSLRGGTGDVGAFF	TGTGCCAGCAGCTTAAGGGGCGGAACAGGGGACGTTGGAGCTTTCTTT	NA	TRBD1	16	TRBV7-9	TRBJ1-1
CASSQEGGAGGQPQHF	TGCGCCAGCAGCCAAGAAGGGGGGGCAGGGGGCCAGCCCCAGCATTTT	NA	TRBD1	16	TRBV4-1	TRBJ1-5
CASSVTPGAVPEAFF	TGTGCCAGCAGCGTAACCCCAGGGGCGGTTCCTGAAGCTTTCTTT	NA	NA	15	TRBV9	TRBJ1-1
CASSLQNLYGKLFF	TGTGCCAGCAGCTTACAGAACCTGTACGGAAAACTGTTTTTT	few	NA	14	TRBV2	TRBJ1-4
CASSLARGVGTYEQYF	TGTGCCAGCAGCTTAGCCAGGGGGGTAGGGACCTACGAGCAGTACTTC	NA	NA	16	TRBV7-2	TRBJ2-7
CASSSYTGELFF	TGTGCCAGCAGTTCATACACCGGGGAGCTGTTTTTT	few	NA	12	TRBV28	TRBJ2-2
CASSLARSGQETQYF	TGTGCCAGCAGCTTAGCGCGTAGCGGGCAAGAGACCCAGTACTTC	NA	TRBD2	15	TRBV11-2	TRBJ2-5
CASGLPGSYEQYF	TGTGCCAGCGGCCTACCGGGGTCCTACGAGCAGTACTTC	NA	NA	13	TRBV28	TRBJ2-7
CASSDPAASAAYEQYF	TGTGCCAGCAGTGACCCTGCCGCTAGCGCTGCCTACGAGCAGTACTTC	few	NA	16	TRBV25-1	TRBJ2-7
CASNADRGYGYTF	TGTGCCAGTAATGCCGACAGGGGATACGGCTACACCTTC	NA	TRBD1	13	TRBV19	TRBJ1-2
CASSSGNGELFF	TGTGCCAGCAGCTCAGGGAACGGGGAGCTGTTTTTT	few	NA	12	TRBV7-3	TRBJ2-2
CATSRDGDRGHEQYF	TGTGCCACCAGCAGAGATGGAGACAGGGGACACGAGCAGTACTTC	NA	TRBD1	15	TRBV15	TRBJ2-7
CASSEHSLTVNIQYF	TGTGCCAGCAGCGAACACTCCCTGACAGTTAACATTCAGTACTTC	NA	NA	15	TRBV7-8	TRBJ2-4
CASSWTTGVPAGELFF	TGCGCCAGCAGCTGGACGACAGGGGTCCCGGCCGGGGAGCTGTTTTTT	NA	TRBD1	16	TRBV5-1	TRBJ2-2
CAWSGDSNQPQHF	TGTGCCTGGTCGGGGGATAGCAATCAGCCCCAGCATTTT	NA	NA	13	TRBV30	TRBJ1-5
CASSSQRWGPEADQPQHF	TGTGCCAGCAGCTCCCAAAGATGGGGGCCGGAGGCAGATCAGCCCCAGCATTTT	NA	NA	18	TRBV5-6	TRBJ1-5
CASSRDRKEKLFF	TGTGCCAGCAGTCGGGACAGAAAAGAAAAACTGTTTTTT	NA	TRBD1	13	TRBV6-5	TRBJ1-4
CASSPLFRRRETQYF	TGTGCCAGTAGTCCGCTGTTCAGGCGACGGGAGACCCAGTACTTC	few	NA	15	TRBV19	TRBJ2-5
CASSPWTSGGKETQYF	TGTGCCAGCAGCCCTTGGACTAGCGGGGGAAAAGAGACCCAGTACTTC	NA	TRBD2	16	TRBV5-4	TRBJ2-5